This T cell receptor beta chain came from a study of radiation and T cells in renal cell carcinoma. Background on the study: Nephrectomy followed 15 Gy stereotactic body radiation by 4 weeks.

Germline V gives CDR1 SQVTM, CDR2 ANQGSEA. This CDR3 is 13 amino acids long. V was clipped by 3 bases and J by 4 bases; unmatched bases: 1. The repertoire was sequenced with immunoSEQ multiplex PCR; TCRdb's copy has only in-frame clones and lacks some. The top ten hold approximately 2% of the sample, which has roughly 130,000 clones, approximately 75% seen once. As to time point: blood 2 weeks post-SBRT. Documented treatment: 15 Gy SBRT to primary tumor, nephrectomy 4 weeks later. After SBRT, blood was collected at 2 and 4 weeks, plus baseline. The sample in question was blood, obtained from a patient whose treatment included radiotherapy and nephrectomy. The rearrangement joins TRBV29-1 to TRBJ2-1; 9 bases agree with TRBD2. This sequence was found in a woman aged 60 to 75 with renal cell carcinoma. CDR3 DNA sequence: TGCAGCGTTGAGCGGGGGGGTTACAATGAGCAGTTCTTC. As protein: CSVERGGYNEQFF.